These 8 T cell receptor beta chains came from one sample sequenced in a study of Ad26.COV2.S vaccination and SARS-CoV-2 variants. Documented treatment: 15 to 20 received Ad26.COV2.S at low or high dose, single or two shots; a few received placebo; per-sample allocation not given. The study sampled participants on day 63 after the first vaccine or placebo injection. Sequencing used immunoSEQ multiplex PCR; TCRdb keeps in-frame clones, though not all of them. The sample has 300,000 to 400,000 clones, around 89% seen once. This sample comprised peripheral blood, obtained in a trial of Ad26.COV2.S vaccine versus placebo. The receptor set was obtained from a person between 18 and 65 years old who received the Ad26.COV2.S COVID-19 vaccine or a placebo.

The rearrangement uses TRBV28 and TRBJ1-5; D is unresolved. The CDR3 is made up of 12 amino acids. Germline assignment: CDR1 MDHEN and CDR2 SYDVKM. The V gene lost 3 bases and the J gene lost 7 bases, with 7 bases spanning the gap. CDR3 coding DNA: TGTGCCAGCAGTTTTACGGGACAGCCCCAGCATTTT. Protein sequence: CASSFTGQPQHF.

The chain is built from TRBV3-1 (or the pseudogene TRBV3-2) and TRBJ2-7; 7 bases are a match to TRBD1. V lost 5 bases and J lost 2; bases outside the gene matches: 9. The CDR3 has 15 amino acids. Germline CDR1 and CDR2: LGHDT and YNNKEL (reference sequence). The chain's CDR3 is CASSNSPGTAYEQYF. CDR3 in DNA: TGTGCCAGCAGCAATTCCCCCGGGACAGCCTACGAGCAGTACTTC.

Note on this clone: The sample contains more than one DNA sequence encoding this CDR3. The chain has TRBV9 and TRBJ2-3, with D uncertain. The germline V and J ends were trimmed by 0 bases and 1 base, with 3 bases remaining between them. The CDR3 is 13 residues long. From germline, CDR1 is SGDLS and CDR2 YYNGEE. In DNA, the CDR3 is TGTGCCAGCAGCGTAGCCGGCACAGATACGCAGTATTTT. Translated: CASSVAGTDTQYF.

The chain links TRBV5-1 to TRBJ2-7; D is tentatively TRBD1 or TRBD2 (5 bases each). The CDR3 runs 15 residues. The germline V and J ends were trimmed by 2 bases and 0 bases, with 12 bases remaining between them. Per germline, CDR1 SGHRS and CDR2 YFSETQ. The CDR3 reads CASSFGTLGSYEQYF. The CDR3 DNA is TGCGCCAGCAGCTTCGGGACGTTGGGCTCCTACGAGCAGTACTTC.

J is TRBJ2-3 and V is TRBV30, with TRBD2 identical over 9 bases. The V segment lost 1 base and the J segment 7 bases; nucleotides outside the gene matches: 9. CDR1 GTSNPN and CDR2 SVGIG come from the germline V gene (reference sequence). The CDR3 loop spans 15 amino acids. CDR3 nucleotide sequence: TGTGCCTGGAGTGCCAGCGGGGGGATTCGGAATACGCAGTATTTT. Its translation: CAWSASGGIRNTQYF. Together with reference TRBV30 and TRBJ2-3, the CDR3 gives the full variable domain: SQTIHQWPATLVQPVGSPLSLECTVEGTSNPNLYWYRQAAGRGLQLLFYSVGIGQISSEVPQNLSASRPQDRQFILSSKKLLLSDSGFYLCAWSASGGIRNTQYFGPGTRLTVL.

This clone was detected only once. The chain has TRBV10-3 and TRBJ1-4; D is unclear. Germline V CDR1 and CDR2: ENHRY, SYGVKD. The CDR3 spans 14 residues. Trimming left V 3 bases short and J 7 bases short, with 12 bases between. DNA of the CDR3: TGTGCCATCAGTGACCAGGACTTCGGTGAAAAACTGTTTTTT. Its translation is CAISDQDFGEKLFF.

V is TRBV3-1 (or the pseudogene TRBV3-2) and J is TRBJ2-3; no reliable D call. From germline, CDR1 is LGHDT and CDR2 YNNKEL (reference sequence). This CDR3 has 12 residues. Trimming pared 3 bases from V and 6 bases from J, leaving 7 bases between. CDR3 sequence reads: CASSQKWDTQYF. The CDR3 nucleotides read TGTGCCAGCAGCCAGAAATGGGATACGCAGTATTTT.

The gene calls are TRBV4-2 and TRBJ1-2; D ambiguous. This CDR3 spans 13 amino acids. Trimming stripped 6 bases from V and 2 bases from J, with 10 bases between. The germline gives CDR1 LGHNA, CDR2 YNFKEQ. CDR3 coding DNA: TGTGCCAGCAGTCCGGTAGGGAACTATGGCTACACCTTC. Amino acid sequence: CASSPVGNYGYTF.